Shown below are 30 T cell receptor beta chains from a single sample sequenced in a study of neurological immune-mediated disorders (dated by TCRdb to about 2019). Receptors were amplified or captured by 5' RACE. Instrument used: Illumina HiSeq 2500. TCRdb trimmed the raw reads at Q25, called clones with MiXCR and kept productive beta chains. One record per CDR3 amino acid sequence lists the most common genes and DNA. In this sample the table shows some 19,000 distinct CDR3 sequences, 17% of which occur a single time. Around 7.5% of the sample lies in the top ten. The specimen sequenced was CD8+ T cells from blood. The origin of the receptors is a woman aged 18-29 years with multiple sclerosis.

By share of the sample, this clonotype is medium-sized. This sequence joins TRBV12-5 and TRBJ1-2, with a weak D call TRBD1 (6 bases). The germline V and J ends were trimmed by 2 bases and 5 bases, with 15 bases remaining between them. Per the germline V gene, CDR1 is LGHNT and CDR2 is FRNRAP. This CDR3 is 15 amino acids long. The DNA of the CDR3 is TGTGCTAGTGGTTTGTCTTCAACAGGGATTTATGGCTACACCTTC. Encoded protein: CASGLSSTGIYGYTF.

The table lists this clonotype with many counts. The gene calls are TRBV7-2 and TRBJ2-7; no firm D call. With 1 base removed from V and 0 bases from J, the gap between germline ends came to 13 bases. The CDR3 totals 16 residues. Germline V lookup: CDR1 SGHTA, CDR2 FQGNSA. CDR3 amino acids: CASSLGDGYSSYEQYV. In DNA form, the CDR3 reads TGTGCCAGCAGCTTAGGAGACGGATATAGCTCCTACGAGCAGTACGTC.

This clonotype has at least ten counts. The chain joins TRBV19 to TRBJ1-5; D not resolved. The V gene lost 7 bases and the J gene lost 6 bases, with 13 bases spanning the gap. Germline CDR1 LNHDA, CDR2 SQIVND (reference sequence). The CDR3 is 13 residues long. The CDR3 here is CASNLRSFQPQHF. CDR3 sequence (DNA): TGTGCCAGTAATCTACGGAGTTTTCAGCCCCAGCATTTT.

This clonotype has at least ten counts. The chain links TRBV29-1 to TRBJ2-3; D is ambiguous. V lost 8 bases and J lost 3, with 6 bases in between. Germline CDR1 and CDR2: SQVTM and ANQGSEA. The CDR3 sequence is 10 residues long. CDR3 amino acids: CSYRTDTQYF. Written as DNA, the CDR3 is TGCAGCTATAGGACAGATACGCAGTATTTT.

In its sample, this clonotype was seen many times. The CDR3, as DNA: TGTGCCAGCTCACCAATCGGTCAGCCCCAGCATTTT. This gives the protein CASSPIGQPQHF. The rearrangement uses TRBV18 and TRBJ1-5; D gene ambiguous. Deletions cut 2 bases from V and 6 bases from J, with 5 bases between. The CDR3 runs to 12 residues. Per germline, CDR1 KGHSH and CDR2 LQKENI. The full variable domain, its missing parts supplied by reference TRBV18 and TRBJ1-5, is NAGVMQNPRHLVRRRGQEARLRCSPMKGHSHVYWYRQLPEEGLKFMVYLQKENIIDESGMPKERFSAEFPKEGPSILRIQQVVRGDSAAYFCASSPIGQPQHFGDGTRLSIL.

This clonotype is judged medium-sized. The chain recombines TRBV2 with TRBJ1-1, with D unclear. V was cut by 5 bases and J by 1 base, with 8 bases left in between. CDR3 size: 13 residues. CDR1 is SNHLY and CDR2 is FYNNEI in the germline V gene. CDR3 sequence: CASSRAENTEAFF. Written as DNA, the CDR3 is TGTGCCAGCAGTAGGGCGGAGAACACTGAAGCTTTCTTT.

This clonotype was detected many times. The V gene is TRBV5-5, the J gene TRBJ2-1, with TRBD1 matching over 9 bases. The trim removed 4 bases at V and 1 base at J, leaving 9 bases unmatched. There are 17 residues in the CDR3. CDR1 is SGHKS, CDR2 YYEKEE, per germline (reference sequence). The CDR3 DNA follows: TGTGCCAGCAGCCAGGACAGGGGCCGAGAGTCCTACAATGAGCAGTTCTTC. This translates into CASSQDRGRESYNEQFF.

This clonotype was counted ten times or more. The V gene is TRBV29-1, the J gene TRBJ2-1, with 9 bases that match TRBD1. Looked up from germline, CDR1 is SQVTM and CDR2 is ANQGSEA. J gave up 3 bases and V 7 bases, and 4 bases lay outside the gene matches. The CDR3 loop spans 13 amino acids. The CDR3 here is CSAETGGYNEQFF. The DNA for the CDR3 is TGCAGCGCGGAGACAGGGGGCTACAATGAGCAGTTCTTC.

This clonotype occurred many times. The V gene is TRBV5-1, the J gene TRBJ2-3; TRBD2 agrees at 8 bases. CDR1 and CDR2 (germline): SGHRS, YFSETQ. CDR3 length: 15 amino acids. Trimming removed 2 bases from V and 3 bases from J; junction bases left unmatched: 5. CDR3 in DNA: TGCGCCAGCAGCTTAGGGCGGGGGGCAACAGATACGCAGTATTTT. Encoded protein: CASSLGRGATDTQYF.

This clonotype was counted ten times or more. The rearrangement links TRBV10-3 to TRBJ1-5, with D unresolved. This CDR3 is built from 14 residues. V was clipped by 5 bases and J by 3 bases, with 11 bases between them. Germline V CDR1 and CDR2: ENHRY, SYGVKD. The CDR3 reads CAISNTTVNQPQHF. The CDR3 DNA reads as TGTGCCATCAGTAATACCACAGTCAATCAGCCCCAGCATTTT.

The gene calls are TRBV5-5 and TRBJ2-7; D unresolved. CDR1 is SGHKS, CDR2 YYEKEE, per germline (reference sequence). V was clipped by 3 bases and J by 9 bases, with 4 bases between them. This CDR3 region has 9 residues. DNA for the CDR3: TGTGCCAGCAGCTCCGGGCAGTACGTC. This gives the protein CASSSGQYV.

Many counts were recorded for this clonotype. V usage is TRBV6-6 and J usage is TRBJ1-5; 9 bases map to TRBD1. This CDR3 spans 15 amino acids. Germline lookup yields CDR1 MNHNY and CDR2 SVGAGI (reference sequence). The V and J ends lost 8 bases and 1 base, in that order; junction bases with no gene match: 6. CDR3 amino acids: CASSAGTGSNQPQHF. The CDR3 DNA sequence: TGTGCCAGCTCCGCCGGGACAGGGAGCAATCAGCCCCAGCATTTT.

This clonotype was seen at least ten times. The chain joins TRBV3-1 to TRBJ1-2; D might be TRBD1 (5 bases). Germline V gene data show CDR1 as LGHDT and CDR2 as YNNKEL (reference sequence). V dropped 1 base and J dropped 3 bases, with 6 bases sitting between them. This CDR3 is 13 amino acids long. This CDR3 reads CASSQVTDYGYTF. The DNA for the CDR3 is TGTGCCAGCAGCCAAGTGACAGACTATGGCTACACCTTC.

The V gene is TRBV24-1, the J gene TRBJ1-2; no firm D call. CDR3 length: 11 amino acids. The ends were cut back, 5 bases at V and 6 bases at J, with 6 bases in the middle. The germline CDR1 and CDR2 sequences are KGHDR and SFDVKD. CDR3 amino acids: CATSGGNGYTF. The CDR3 DNA reads as TGTGCCACCAGTGGAGGGAATGGCTACACCTTC.

This clonotype was seen ten or more times. The rearrangement links TRBV5-1 to TRBJ2-3; no firm D call. The CDR3 has 14 amino acids. Trimming took 4 bases from V and 2 from J, leaving 11 bases between them. Germline V CDR1 and CDR2: SGHRS, YFSETQ. The CDR3 DNA reads as TGCGCCAGCAGCCTGGGTTGGAACACAGATACGCAGTATTTT. Amino acid sequence: CASSLGWNTDTQYF.

This clonotype was counted ten times or more. This chain uses TRBV5-8 with TRBJ2-1, with D possibly matching TRBD1 (5 bases). V was clipped by 0 bases and J by 0 bases, with 13 bases between them. The CDR3 length is 17 residues. Per germline, CDR1 SGHTS and CDR2 YDEGEE. The CDR3 is CASSLGLQAFSYNEQFF. Written as DNA, the CDR3 is TGTGCCAGCAGCTTGGGGTTACAGGCCTTCTCCTACAATGAGCAGTTCTTC. Full variable domain (remainder filled in from reference TRBV5-8 and TRBJ2-1): EAGVTQSPTHLIKTRGQQATLRCSPISGHTSVYWYQQALGLGLQFLLWYDEGEERNRGNFPPRFSGRQFPNYSSELNVNALELEDSALYLCASSLGLQAFSYNEQFFGPGTRLTVL.

This clonotype was detected many times. This chain joins TRBV12-3 or TRBV12-4 and TRBJ1-2; 7 bases line up with TRBD1. With V trimmed by 6 bases and J by 3 bases, 10 bases remained unmatched. The CDR3 totals 15 residues. CDR3 sequence reads: CASRALRTGDYGYTF. In nucleotides, the CDR3 is TGTGCCAGCAGAGCCCTCCGGACAGGAGACTATGGCTACACCTTC.

This clonotype was counted many times. The chain joins TRBV7-9 to TRBJ2-1; 7 bases are a match to TRBD2. V lost 0 bases and J lost 6; bases outside the gene matches: 5. The CDR3 loop spans 15 amino acids. CDR1 is SEHNR, CDR2 FQNEAQ, per germline (reference sequence). For the CDR3, the DNA is TGTGCCAGCAGCTTAGCGCTTGGACTAGTCAATGAGCAGTTCTTC. This translates into CASSLALGLVNEQFF.

The chain has TRBV5-5 and TRBJ2-1; 10 nucleotides match TRBD1. With V trimmed by 1 base and J by 6 bases, 4 bases remained unmatched. The CDR3 runs to 15 residues. From germline, CDR1 is SGHKS and CDR2 YYEKEE (reference sequence). CDR3: CASSLPGQGTNEQFF. Here the CDR3 DNA reads TGTGCCAGCAGCTTGCCGGGACAGGGGACCAATGAGCAGTTCTTC.

This clonotype was counted many times. The gene calls are TRBV5-1 and TRBJ1-1; D ambiguous. Per the germline V gene, CDR1 is SGHRS and CDR2 is YFSETQ. This CDR3 has 13 amino acids. Trimming took off 5 bases at V and 8 bases at J, with 16 bases between the two ends. The CDR3 DNA reads TGCGCCAGCAGATTATCCCCCAGGCTGGAAGCTTTCTTT. Translated, it gives CASRLSPRLEAFF.

The chain joins TRBV7-2 to TRBJ2-5, with 8 bases matching TRBD2. CDR3 length: 12 residues. The germline V gene encodes CDR1 SGHTA and CDR2 FQGNSA. V was clipped by 5 bases and J by 9 bases; unmatched bases: 5. The CDR3 region is CASSRDGGAQYF. For the CDR3, the DNA is TGTGCCAGCAGCCGGGACGGGGGGGCCCAGTACTTC.

The chain carries TRBV5-1 and TRBJ2-5; TRBD1 aligns across 7 bases. The trim removed 0 bases at V and 4 bases at J, leaving 3 bases unmatched. The germline V gene has CDR1 SGHRS and CDR2 YFSETQ. The CDR3 spans 14 residues. Written as DNA, the CDR3 is TGCGCCAGCAGCTTGGAAGGGGGCCTAGAGACCCAGTACTTC. Encoded protein: CASSLEGGLETQYF.

This clonotype occurred many times. The chain couples TRBV15 to TRBJ1-5; D gene uncertain. Looked up from germline, CDR1 is LNHNV and CDR2 is YYDKDF (reference sequence). Trimming left V 2 bases short and J 1 base short, with 9 bases between. The CDR3 length is 15 residues. The CDR3 region is CATSRTAGSNQPQHF. The CDR3 DNA follows: TGTGCCACCAGCAGAACCGCGGGGAGCAATCAGCCCCAGCATTTT.

This clonotype appeared many times. This chain connects TRBV7-8 to TRBJ2-1; 13 nucleotides agree with TRBD2. Looked up from germline, CDR1 is SGHVS and CDR2 is FQNEAQ. V lost 1 base, J lost 8 bases, and 5 bases stayed unmatched. The CDR3 is made up of 16 amino acids. CDR3 residues: CASSLGTSGSSYEQFF. The CDR3 DNA is TGTGCCAGCAGCTTAGGGACTAGCGGGAGTAGCTATGAGCAGTTCTTC.

This clonotype has at least ten counts. The chain uses TRBV7-9 and TRBJ1-1; 9 bases fit TRBD1. CDR3 length: 13 residues. The J segment lost 5 bases and the V segment lost 11 bases, leaving 9 bases of the junction unmatched. Germline CDR1 reads SEHNR; CDR2 reads FQNEAQ (reference sequence). The DNA of the CDR3 is TGTGCCCTTTCCGGGACAGGGCATACTGAAGCTTTCTTT. It translates to CALSGTGHTEAFF. The full variable domain, with the rest looked up from reference TRBV7-9 and TRBJ1-1, is DTGVSQNPRHKITKRGQNVTFRCDPISEHNRLYWYRQTLGQGPEFLTYFQNEAQLEKSRLLSDRFSAERPKGSFSTLEIQRTEQGDSAMYLCALSGTGHTEAFFGQGTRLTVV.

This clonotype was recorded many times. This chain joins TRBV21-1 and TRBJ2-7. TRBV21-1 is recorded as a pseudogene. This CDR3 spans 11 amino acids. CDR3 in amino acids: CASGWGYEQYF. As DNA, the CDR3 is TGTGCCAGCGGATGGGGATACGAGCAGTACTTC.

The chain recombines TRBV20-1 with TRBJ2-1; D is ambiguous. Trimming cost V 6 bases and J 5 bases, with 17 bases left between them. From germline, CDR1 is DFQATT and CDR2 SNEGSKA (reference sequence). The CDR3 is 14 residues long. This CDR3 reads CSAALGGRDNEQFF. CDR3 coding DNA: TGCAGTGCGGCCCTGGGCGGACGGGACAATGAGCAGTTCTTC.

This clonotype was counted at least ten times. The V and J genes are TRBV29-1 and TRBJ2-5; D may correspond to TRBD1 or TRBD2 (5 bases each). CDR1 is SQVTM, CDR2 ANQGSEA, per germline. The CDR3 length is 13 residues. The germline V and J ends were trimmed by 7 bases and 5 bases, with 17 bases remaining between them. The CDR3: CSAMGVIGETQYF. CDR3 nucleotides: TGCAGCGCGATGGGGGTGATTGGGGAGACCCAGTACTTC.

The J gene is TRBJ1-1, the V gene TRBV5-1; weak D call: TRBD1 (5 bases). Looked up from germline, CDR1 is SGHRS and CDR2 is YFSETQ. V lost 1 base and J 1 base, leaving 11 bases between the germline ends. This CDR3 region has 15 residues. The CDR3 nucleotides are TGCGCCAGCAGCTTGCTGGCAGGGTCGAACACTGAAGCTTTCTTT. Translating it yields CASSLLAGSNTEAFF.

This clonotype was counted at least ten times. The rearrangement uses TRBV12-3 or TRBV12-4 and TRBJ2-5; 13 nucleotides align to TRBD2. Trimming cost V 6 bases and J 5 bases; bases outside gene matches: 3. The CDR3 consists of 14 residues. The CDR3 loop is CASRLAGGQETQYF. The CDR3 nucleotides read TGTGCCAGCAGACTAGCGGGGGGGCAGGAGACCCAGTACTTC.